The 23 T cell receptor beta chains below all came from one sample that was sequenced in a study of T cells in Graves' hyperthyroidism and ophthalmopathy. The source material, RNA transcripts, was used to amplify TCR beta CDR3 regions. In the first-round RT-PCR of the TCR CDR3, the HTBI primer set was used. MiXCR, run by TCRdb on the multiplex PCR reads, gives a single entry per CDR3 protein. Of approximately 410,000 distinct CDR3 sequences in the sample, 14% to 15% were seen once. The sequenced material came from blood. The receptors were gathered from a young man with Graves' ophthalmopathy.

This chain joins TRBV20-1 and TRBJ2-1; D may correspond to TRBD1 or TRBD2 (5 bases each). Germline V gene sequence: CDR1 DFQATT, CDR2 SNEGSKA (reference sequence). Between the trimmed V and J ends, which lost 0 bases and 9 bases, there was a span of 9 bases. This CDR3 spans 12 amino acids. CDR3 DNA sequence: TGCAGTGCTAGAGAGGGGGAAACTGAGCAGTTCTTC. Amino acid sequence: CSAREGETEQFF.

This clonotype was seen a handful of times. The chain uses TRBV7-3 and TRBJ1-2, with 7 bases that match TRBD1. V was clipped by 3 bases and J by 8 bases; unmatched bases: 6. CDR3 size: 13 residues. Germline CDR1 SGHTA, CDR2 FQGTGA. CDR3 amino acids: CASSFEGAAGYTF. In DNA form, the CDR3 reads TGTGCCAGCAGCTTTGAGGGGGCGGCAGGCTACACCTTC.

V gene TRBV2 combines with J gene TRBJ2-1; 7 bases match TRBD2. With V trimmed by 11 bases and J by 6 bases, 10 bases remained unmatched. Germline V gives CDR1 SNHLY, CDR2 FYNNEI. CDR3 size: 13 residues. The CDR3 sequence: CAVEAGTGNEQFF. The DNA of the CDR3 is TGTGCCGTCGAAGCGGGAACGGGCAATGAGCAGTTCTTC.

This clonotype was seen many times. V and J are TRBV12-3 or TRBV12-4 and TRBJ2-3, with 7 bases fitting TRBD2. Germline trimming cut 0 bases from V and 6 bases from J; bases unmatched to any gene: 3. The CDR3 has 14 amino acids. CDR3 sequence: CASSLALGGDTQYF. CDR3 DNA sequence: TGTGCCAGCAGTTTAGCGCTCGGGGGGGATACGCAGTATTTT.

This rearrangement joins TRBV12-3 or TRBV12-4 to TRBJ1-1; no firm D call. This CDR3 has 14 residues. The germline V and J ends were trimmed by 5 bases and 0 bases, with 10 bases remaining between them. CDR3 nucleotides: TGTGCCAGCAGTCCACAGAATTTGAACACTGAAGCTTTCTTT. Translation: CASSPQNLNTEAFF.

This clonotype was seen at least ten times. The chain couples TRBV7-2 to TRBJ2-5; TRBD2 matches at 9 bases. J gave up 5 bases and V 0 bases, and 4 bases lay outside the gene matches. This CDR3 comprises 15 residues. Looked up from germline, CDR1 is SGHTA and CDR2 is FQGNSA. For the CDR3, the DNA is TGTGCCAGCAGCTTAGCGGGGCTAGCGGGGGAGACCCAGTACTTC. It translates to CASSLAGLAGETQYF.

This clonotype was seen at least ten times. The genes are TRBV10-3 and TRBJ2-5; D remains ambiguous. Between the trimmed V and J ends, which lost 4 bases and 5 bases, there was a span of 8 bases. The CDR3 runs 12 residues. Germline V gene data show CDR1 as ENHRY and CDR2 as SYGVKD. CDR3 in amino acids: CAISGGRETQYF. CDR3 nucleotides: TGTGCCATCAGTGGAGGTCGGGAGACCCAGTACTTC.

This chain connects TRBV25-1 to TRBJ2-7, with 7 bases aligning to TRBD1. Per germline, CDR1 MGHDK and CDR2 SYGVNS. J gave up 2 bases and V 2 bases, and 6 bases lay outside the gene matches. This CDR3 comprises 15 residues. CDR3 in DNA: TGTGCCAGCAGTGAAGACGGGGACAGTCCCTACGAGCAGTACTTC. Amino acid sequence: CASSEDGDSPYEQYF.

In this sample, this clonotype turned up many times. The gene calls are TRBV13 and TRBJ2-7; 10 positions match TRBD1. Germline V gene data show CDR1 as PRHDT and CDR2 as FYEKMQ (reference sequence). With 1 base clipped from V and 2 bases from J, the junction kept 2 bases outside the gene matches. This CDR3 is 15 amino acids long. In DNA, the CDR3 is TGTGCCAGCAGCTTAGTTGGGACAGGGGCCTACGAGCAGTACTTC. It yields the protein CASSLVGTGAYEQYF.

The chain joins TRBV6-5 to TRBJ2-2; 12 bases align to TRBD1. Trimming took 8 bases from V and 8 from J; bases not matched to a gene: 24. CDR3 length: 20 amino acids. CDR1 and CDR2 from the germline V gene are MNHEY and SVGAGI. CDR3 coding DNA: TGTGCCAGCCTCCCCGGGACAGGGGGCGGGAAGCGTCAACACAGAGGGGAGCTGTTTTTT. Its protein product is CASLPGTGGGKRQHRGELFF.

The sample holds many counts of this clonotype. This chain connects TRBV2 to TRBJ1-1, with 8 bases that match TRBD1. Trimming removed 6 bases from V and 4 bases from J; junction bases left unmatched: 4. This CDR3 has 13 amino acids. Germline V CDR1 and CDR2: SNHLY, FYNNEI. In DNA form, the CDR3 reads TGTGCCAGCAGACAAACAGGGGGCACTGAAGCTTTCTTT. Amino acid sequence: CASRQTGGTEAFF.

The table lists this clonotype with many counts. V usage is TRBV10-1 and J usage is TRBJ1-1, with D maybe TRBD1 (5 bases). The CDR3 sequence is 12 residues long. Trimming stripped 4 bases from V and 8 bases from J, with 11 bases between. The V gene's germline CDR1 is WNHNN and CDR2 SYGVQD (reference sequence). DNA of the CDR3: TGCGCCAGCAGTGTGGCAGGGTGGGAAGCTTTCTTT. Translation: CASSVAGWEAFF.

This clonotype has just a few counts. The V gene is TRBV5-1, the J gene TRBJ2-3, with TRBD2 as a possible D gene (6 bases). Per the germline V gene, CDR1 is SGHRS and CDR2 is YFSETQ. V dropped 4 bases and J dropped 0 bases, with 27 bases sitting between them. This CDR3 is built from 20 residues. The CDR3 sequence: CASSAGRRMGSSGSTDTQYF. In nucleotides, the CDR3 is TGCGCCAGCAGCGCAGGAAGACGTATGGGCAGTAGCGGTAGCACAGATACGCAGTATTTT.

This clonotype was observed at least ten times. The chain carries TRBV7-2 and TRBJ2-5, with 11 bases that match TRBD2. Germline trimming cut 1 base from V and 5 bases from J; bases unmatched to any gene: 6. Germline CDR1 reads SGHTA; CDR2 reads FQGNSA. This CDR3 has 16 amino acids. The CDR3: CASSLVSGGAGETQYF. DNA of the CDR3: TGTGCCAGCAGCTTAGTTAGCGGGGGGGCCGGGGAGACCCAGTACTTC.

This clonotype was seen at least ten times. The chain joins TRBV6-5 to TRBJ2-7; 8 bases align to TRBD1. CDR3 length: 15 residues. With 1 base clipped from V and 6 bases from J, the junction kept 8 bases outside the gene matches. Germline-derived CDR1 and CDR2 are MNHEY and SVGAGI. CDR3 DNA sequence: TGTGCCAGCAGTTACTTAGGCAGGGGGCAATCCGAGCAGTACTTC. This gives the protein CASSYLGRGQSEQYF.

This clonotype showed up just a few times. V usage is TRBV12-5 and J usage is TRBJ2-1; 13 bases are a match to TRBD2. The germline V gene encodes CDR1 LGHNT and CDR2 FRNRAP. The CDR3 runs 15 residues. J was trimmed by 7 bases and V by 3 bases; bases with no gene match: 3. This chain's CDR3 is CASGFGTSGENEQFF. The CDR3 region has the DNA TGTGCTAGTGGTTTCGGGACTAGCGGGGAGAATGAGCAGTTCTTC.

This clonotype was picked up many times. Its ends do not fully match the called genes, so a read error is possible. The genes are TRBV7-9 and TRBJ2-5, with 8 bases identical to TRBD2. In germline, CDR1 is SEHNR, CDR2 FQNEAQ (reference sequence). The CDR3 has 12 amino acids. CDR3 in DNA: TGTACCAGCGGGAGCTTACAAGAGACCCAGTACTTC. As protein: CTSGSLQETQYF.

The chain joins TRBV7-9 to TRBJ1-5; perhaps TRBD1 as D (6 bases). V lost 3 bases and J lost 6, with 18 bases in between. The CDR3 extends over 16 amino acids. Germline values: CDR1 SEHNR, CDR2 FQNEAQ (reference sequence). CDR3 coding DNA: TGTGCCAGCAGCTTGGGGGGAGGGGGGCGCAGTCAGCCCCAGCATTTT. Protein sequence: CASSLGGGGRSQPQHF.

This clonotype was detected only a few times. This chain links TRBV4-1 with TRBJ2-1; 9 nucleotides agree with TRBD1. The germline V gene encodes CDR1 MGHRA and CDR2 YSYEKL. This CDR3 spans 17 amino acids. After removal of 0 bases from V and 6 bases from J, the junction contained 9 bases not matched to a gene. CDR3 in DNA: TGCGCCAGCAGCCAAGATAGGGCCGGGACAGGGAGCAATGAGCAGTTCTTC. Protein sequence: CASSQDRAGTGSNEQFF.

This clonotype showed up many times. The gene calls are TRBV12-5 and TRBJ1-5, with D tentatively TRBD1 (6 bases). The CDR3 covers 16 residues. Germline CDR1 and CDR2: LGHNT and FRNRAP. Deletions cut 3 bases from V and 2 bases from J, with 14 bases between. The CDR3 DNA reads TGTGCTAGTGGTTTAGGGGGATTCGGTCGCAATCAGCCCCAGCATTTT. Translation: CASGLGGFGRNQPQHF.

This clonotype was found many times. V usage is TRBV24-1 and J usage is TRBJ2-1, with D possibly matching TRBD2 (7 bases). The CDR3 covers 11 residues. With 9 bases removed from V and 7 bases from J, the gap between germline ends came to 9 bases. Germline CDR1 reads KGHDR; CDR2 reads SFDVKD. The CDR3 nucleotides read TGTGCCACCGGGGGGGCGAATGAGCAGTTCTTC. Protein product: CATGGANEQFF.

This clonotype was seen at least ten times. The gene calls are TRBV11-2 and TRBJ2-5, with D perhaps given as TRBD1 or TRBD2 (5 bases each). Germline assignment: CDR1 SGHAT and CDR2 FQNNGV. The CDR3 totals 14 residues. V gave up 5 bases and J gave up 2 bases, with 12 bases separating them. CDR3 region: CASSKRDGQETQYF. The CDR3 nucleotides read TGTGCCAGCAGCAAAAGGGACGGTCAAGAGACCCAGTACTTC.

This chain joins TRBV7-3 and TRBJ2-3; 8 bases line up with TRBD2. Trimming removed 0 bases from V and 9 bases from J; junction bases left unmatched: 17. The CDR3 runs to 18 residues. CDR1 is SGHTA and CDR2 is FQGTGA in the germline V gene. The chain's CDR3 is CASSLTTGLAQAWSTQYF. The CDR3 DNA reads TGTGCCAGCAGCTTAACGACCGGACTAGCCCAAGCGTGGTCCACGCAGTATTTT.